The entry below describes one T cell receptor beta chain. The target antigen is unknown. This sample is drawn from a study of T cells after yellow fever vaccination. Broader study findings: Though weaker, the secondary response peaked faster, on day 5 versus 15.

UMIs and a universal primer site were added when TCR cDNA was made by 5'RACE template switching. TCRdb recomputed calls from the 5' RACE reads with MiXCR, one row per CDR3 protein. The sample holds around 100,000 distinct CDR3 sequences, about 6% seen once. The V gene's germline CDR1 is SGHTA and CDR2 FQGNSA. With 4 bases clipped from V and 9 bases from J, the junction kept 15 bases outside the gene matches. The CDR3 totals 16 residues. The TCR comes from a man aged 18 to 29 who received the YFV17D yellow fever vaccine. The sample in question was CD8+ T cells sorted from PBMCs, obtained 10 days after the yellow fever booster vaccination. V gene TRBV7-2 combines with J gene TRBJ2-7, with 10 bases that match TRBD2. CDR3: CASSSTSGTMEGGQYF. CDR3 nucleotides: TGTGCCAGCAGCTCAACTAGCGGGACCATGGAGGGGGGGCAGTACTTC.